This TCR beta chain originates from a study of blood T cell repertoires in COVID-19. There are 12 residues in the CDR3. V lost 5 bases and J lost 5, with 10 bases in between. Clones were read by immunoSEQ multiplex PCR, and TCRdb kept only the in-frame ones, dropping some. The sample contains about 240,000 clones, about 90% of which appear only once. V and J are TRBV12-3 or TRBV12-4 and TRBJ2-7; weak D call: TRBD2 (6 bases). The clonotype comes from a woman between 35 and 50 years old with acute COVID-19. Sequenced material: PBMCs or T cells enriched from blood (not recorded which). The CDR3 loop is CASSVTRNEQYF. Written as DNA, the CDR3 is TGTGCCAGCAGTGTGACTAGGAACGAGCAGTACTTC.